The source of this T cell receptor (beta chain) is a study of blood T cell repertoires in COVID-19. In the study overall: Nucleic acid was either cDNA or gDNA, and it came from T cells, B-cell-depleted T cells, or PBMCs.

The germline gives CDR1 SEHNR, CDR2 FQNEAQ (reference sequence). CDR3 length equals 15 residues. J lost 8 bases, V lost 5 bases, and 12 bases had no gene match. Sequenced by immunoSEQ multiplex PCR; TCRdb stores in-frame clones only, minus some. The repertoire consists of some 200,000 clones, with under 90% occurring once and the leading ten covering 4.8%. The rearrangement links TRBV7-9 to TRBJ1-2, with TRBD1 matching over 9 bases. This receptor was obtained from a woman aged 50 to 60 who had been exposed to COVID-19. The specimen was PBMCs or T cells enriched from blood (not recorded which). CDR3 sequence reads: CASSPPEQGAVGYTF. CDR3 DNA: TGTGCCAGCAGCCCCCCCGAACAGGGGGCAGTGGGCTACACCTTC.